This T cell receptor (beta chain) is drawn from a study of immune evolution from preneoplasia to lung adenocarcinoma. Between the mid-2010s and the late 2010s, patients underwent resection in Japan or China. Germline V gene data show CDR1 as SGHTA and CDR2 as FQGNSA. This CDR3 has 16 residues. V lost 5 bases, J lost 2 bases, and 10 bases stayed unmatched. TCRdb keeps only in-frame clones here, not all; method: immunoSEQ multiplex PCR. The data hold roughly 6,100 clones, with around 80% observed a single time. The chain has TRBV7-2 and TRBJ2-7, with 9 bases matching TRBD1. Sequencing was performed on FFPE adjacent normal lung tissue. The clonotype comes from a donor at least 70 years old with lung adenocarcinoma. CDR3 in DNA: TGTGCCAGCAGCCAAAACCAACAGGGGGCGGCCTACGAGCAGTACTTC. Encoded protein: CASSQNQQGAAYEQYF.